This T cell receptor beta chain is drawn from a study of early T cells in non-severe SARS-CoV-2 infection. Looking at the study overall: It was bulk RNA from unsorted whole blood that was sequenced, and the chains were unpaired.

V was clipped by 6 bases and J by 8 bases; unmatched bases: 11. Germline CDR1 reads MDHEN; CDR2 reads SYDVKM. This CDR3 is built from 15 residues. Individual cDNA molecules carried attached unique molecular identifiers. TCRdb re-called the 5' RACE reads through MiXCR, storing one row per CDR3 protein. The sample records 55,000 to 75,000 distinct CDR3 sequences, approximately 7.7% being singletons. This clonotype was counted only a few times. The sequenced sample consisted of whole blood. V is TRBV28 and J is TRBJ2-1; 9 positions match TRBD1. The sequence came from an adult who was a healthcare worker with PCR-confirmed SARS-CoV-2 infection or an uninfected control (not recorded which). CDR3 sequence: CASRTGQGKVHEQFF. CDR3 in DNA: TGTGCCAGCAGAACGGGACAGGGAAAGGTCCATGAGCAGTTCTTC.